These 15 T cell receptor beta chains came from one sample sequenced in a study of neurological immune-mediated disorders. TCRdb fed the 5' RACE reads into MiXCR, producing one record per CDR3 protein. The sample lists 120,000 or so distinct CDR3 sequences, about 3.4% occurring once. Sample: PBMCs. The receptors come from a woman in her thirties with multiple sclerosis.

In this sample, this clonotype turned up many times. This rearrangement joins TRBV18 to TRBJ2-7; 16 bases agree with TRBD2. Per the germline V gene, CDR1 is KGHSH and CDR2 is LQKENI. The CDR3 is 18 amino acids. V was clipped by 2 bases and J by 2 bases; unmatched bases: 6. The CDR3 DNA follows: TGTGCCAGCTCACCAATAACGGGACTAGCGGGAGGGACCTACGAGCAGTACTTC. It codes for CASSPITGLAGGTYEQYF.

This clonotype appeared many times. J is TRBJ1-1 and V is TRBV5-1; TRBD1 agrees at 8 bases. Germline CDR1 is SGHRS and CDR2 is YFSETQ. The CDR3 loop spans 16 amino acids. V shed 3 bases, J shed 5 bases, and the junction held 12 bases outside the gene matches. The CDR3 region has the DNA TGCGCCAGCAGCTCAGGGGGCGCGGGCGGGACGACTGAAGCTTTCTTT. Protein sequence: CASSSGGAGGTTEAFF.

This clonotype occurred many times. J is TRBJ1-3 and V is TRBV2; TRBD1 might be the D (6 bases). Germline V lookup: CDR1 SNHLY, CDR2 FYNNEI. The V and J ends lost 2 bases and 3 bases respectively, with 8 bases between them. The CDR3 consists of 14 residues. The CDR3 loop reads CASSESGDGNTIYF. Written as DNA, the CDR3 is TGTGCCAGCAGTGAATCAGGGGATGGAAACACCATATATTTT.

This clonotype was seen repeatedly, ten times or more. The CDR3 spells CASSSLGTGDTEAFF. The CDR3 DNA is TGTGCCAGCAGTTCCCTAGGGACAGGGGACACTGAAGCTTTCTTT. This chain links TRBV12-3 or TRBV12-4 with TRBJ1-1; 10 bases match TRBD1. The CDR3 sequence is 15 residues long. V shed 4 bases, J shed 3 bases, and the junction held 5 bases outside the gene matches.

CDR3 protein: CASSYGPYPSGETQYF. In nucleotides, the CDR3 is TGTGCCAGCAGTTACGGACCTTATCCCTCCGGAGAGACCCAGTACTTC. The chain employs TRBV7-9 and TRBJ2-5, with D uncertain. With 6 bases removed from V and 4 bases from J, the gap between germline ends came to 21 bases. Germline assignment: CDR1 SEHNR and CDR2 FQNEAQ (reference sequence). The CDR3 extends over 16 amino acids.

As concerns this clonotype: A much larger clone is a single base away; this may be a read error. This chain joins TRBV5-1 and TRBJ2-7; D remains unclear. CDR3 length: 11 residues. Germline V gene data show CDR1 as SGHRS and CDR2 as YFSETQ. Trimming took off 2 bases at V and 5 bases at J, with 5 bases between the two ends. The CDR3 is CASSFGHEQYV. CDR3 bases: TGCGCCAGCAGCTTTGGCCACGAGCAGTACGTC.

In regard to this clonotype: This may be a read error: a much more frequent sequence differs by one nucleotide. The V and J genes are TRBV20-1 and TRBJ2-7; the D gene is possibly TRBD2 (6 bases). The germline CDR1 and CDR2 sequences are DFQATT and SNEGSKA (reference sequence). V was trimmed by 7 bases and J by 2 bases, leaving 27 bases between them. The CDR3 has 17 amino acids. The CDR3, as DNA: TGCAGTGATAGGGTGTGGACGGGGGAAGCCTTTCCCTACGAGCAGTACTTC. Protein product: CSDRVWTGEAFPYEQYF.

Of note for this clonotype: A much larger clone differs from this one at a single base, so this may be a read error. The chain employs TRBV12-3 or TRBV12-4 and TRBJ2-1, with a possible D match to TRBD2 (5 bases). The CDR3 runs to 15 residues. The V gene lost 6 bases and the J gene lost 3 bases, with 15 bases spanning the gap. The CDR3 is CASREKGRSYNEQFF. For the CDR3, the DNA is TGTGCCAGCAGGGAGAAAGGGAGAAGCTACAATGAGCAGTTCTTC.

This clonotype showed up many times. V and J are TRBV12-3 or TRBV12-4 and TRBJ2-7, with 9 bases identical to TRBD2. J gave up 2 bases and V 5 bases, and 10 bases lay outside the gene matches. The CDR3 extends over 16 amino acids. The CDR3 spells CASSPPGASGTYEQYF. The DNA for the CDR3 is TGTGCCAGCAGTCCCCCTGGGGCTAGCGGGACCTACGAGCAGTACTTC.

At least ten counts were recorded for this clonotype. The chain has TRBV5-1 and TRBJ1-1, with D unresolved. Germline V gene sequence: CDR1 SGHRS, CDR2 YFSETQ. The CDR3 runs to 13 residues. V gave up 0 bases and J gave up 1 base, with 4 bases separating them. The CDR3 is CASSLDTNTEAFF. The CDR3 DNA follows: TGCGCCAGCAGCTTGGATACGAACACTGAAGCTTTCTTT.

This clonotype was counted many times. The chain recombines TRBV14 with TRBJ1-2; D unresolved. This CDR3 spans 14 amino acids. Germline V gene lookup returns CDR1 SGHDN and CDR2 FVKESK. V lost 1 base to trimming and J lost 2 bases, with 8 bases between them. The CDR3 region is CASSQAPGNYGYTF. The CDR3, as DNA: TGTGCCAGCAGCCAAGCTCCCGGGAACTATGGCTACACCTTC.

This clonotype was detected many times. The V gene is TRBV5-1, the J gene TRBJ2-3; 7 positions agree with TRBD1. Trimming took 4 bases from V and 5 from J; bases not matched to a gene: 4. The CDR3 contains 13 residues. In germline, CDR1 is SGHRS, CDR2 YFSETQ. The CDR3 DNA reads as TGCGCCAGCAGCCTAAACAGGGGAGATACGCAGTATTTT. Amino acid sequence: CASSLNRGDTQYF.

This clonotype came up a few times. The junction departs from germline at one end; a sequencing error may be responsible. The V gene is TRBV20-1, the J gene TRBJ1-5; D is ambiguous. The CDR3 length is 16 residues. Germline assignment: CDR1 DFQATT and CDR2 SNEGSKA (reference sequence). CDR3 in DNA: TGCAGTGCTAGAGGCGCTGAGACGGTTAGCAATAAGACCCAGAATTTT. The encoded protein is CSARGAETVSNKTQNF.

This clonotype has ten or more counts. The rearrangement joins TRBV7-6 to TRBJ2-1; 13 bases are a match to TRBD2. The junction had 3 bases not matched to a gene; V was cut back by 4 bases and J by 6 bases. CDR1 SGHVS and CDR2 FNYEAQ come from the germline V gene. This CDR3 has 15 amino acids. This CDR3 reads CASSSGLAGVNEQFF. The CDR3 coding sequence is TGTGCCAGCAGCTCCGGACTAGCGGGAGTCAATGAGCAGTTCTTC. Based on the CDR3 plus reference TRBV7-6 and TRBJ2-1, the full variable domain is GAGVSQSPRYKVTKRGQDVALRCDPISGHVSLYWYRQALGQGPEFLTYFNYEAQQDKSGLPNDRFSAERPEGSISTLTIQRTEQRDSAMYRCASSSGLAGVNEQFFGPGTRLTVL.

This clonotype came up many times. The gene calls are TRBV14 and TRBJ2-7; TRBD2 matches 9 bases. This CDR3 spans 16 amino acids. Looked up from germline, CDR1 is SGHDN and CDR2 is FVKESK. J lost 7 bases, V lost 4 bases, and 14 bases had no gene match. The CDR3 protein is CASSPGVGLARKEQYF. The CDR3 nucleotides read TGTGCCAGCAGCCCGGGCGTCGGACTAGCGAGGAAGGAGCAGTACTTC.